This TCR beta chain was identified during a study of cytomegalovirus exposure and HLA in healthy donors. Regarding this clone: Its antigen is currently unknown.

Libraries were prepared by immunoSEQ multiplex PCR; TCRdb keeps only in-frame clonotypes and omits some of them. The table lists roughly 280,000 clones, roughly 85% of them singletons. Study-wide findings and caveats: There were a few CMV-associated chains whose specificity for CMV antigens was confirmed in vitro.

CDR1 is LNHDA, CDR2 SQIVND, per germline (reference sequence). This CDR3 spans 13 amino acids. Trimming cost V 0 bases and J 4 bases, with 6 bases left between them. Sequenced input: PBMCs. The chain uses TRBV19 and TRBJ1-2; weak D call: TRBD1 (6 bases). The source of this sequence is a woman between 18 and 30 years old in good health and CMV-seronegative. This CDR3 is CASSIETGYGYTF. The CDR3 nucleotides are TGTGCCAGTAGTATAGAGACAGGCTATGGCTACACCTTC.